This TCR beta chain was retrieved from a study of early T cells in non-severe SARS-CoV-2 infection (dated by TCRdb to the early 2020s). With respect to the entire study: Because TCR sequencing was done on bulk RNA from unsorted whole blood, the alpha and beta chains could not be paired. The research as a whole found: VDJdb matching was skewed toward anti-spike CD8 responses and likely underestimated virus-specific expansions, missing private and CD4 specificities.

The protocol used for the library was 5' RACE. The reads were generated on a NextSeq 500. To correct for sequencing error and PCR bias, the TCR library protocol tagged individual cDNA molecules with unique molecular identifiers. Sequencing covered both TCR alpha and beta chains, and within each sample the abundances of alpha and beta sequences were tightly co-correlated. Regarding the original processing steps: Decombinator V4 was used to perform V gene, J gene and CDR3 annotation of TCR sequences. Expanded TCRs were defined as changing significantly between any two time points under a Poisson model with p below 0.0001. Abundances of TCRs were expressed as counts per million after normalisation to the total number of TCRs sequenced in each sample. MAIT TCRs were defined by TRAV1-2 paired with TRAJ12, TRAJ20 or TRAJ33, and iNKT TCRs by TRAV10 paired with TRAJ18. VDJdb, accessed 1 November 2021, was searched for CMV, EBV and SARS-CoV-2 annotated TCRs, excluding TCRs annotated for multiple antigens. TCRdb ran its own pipeline on the public reads, namely fastp trimming at Q25 and MiXCR clone calling, and kept in-frame beta chains. CDR3 protein duplicates are merged, each entry listing the most common genes and DNA. TCRdb's processing, not the authors' own work, is the source of the V and J calls. The sample table shows about 110,000 distinct CDR3 sequences, and 9% to 13% are seen once. The ten largest clones take up 3% to 3.5% of the sample.

The study was a case-control design nested within a healthcare worker cohort in London, UK, with weekly nasopharyngeal swab PCR tests and blood sampling. Between 23 and 31 March 2020, the week of the UK lockdown, healthcare workers were enrolled and then followed up weekly for as long as 16 weeks. This clonotype was recorded at least ten times. The antigen it recognizes is unknown. Base qualities were left out, and no much larger clone turns up one base away. Trimming removed 5 bases from V and 4 bases from J, leaving 12 bases between the germline ends. The CDR3 starts with the cysteine, ends with the phenylalanine, and has 14 residues. The entry retains the CDR3 DNA only, 42 bases that are in frame from base 1. As encoded in the germline V gene, CDR1 is SGHNT while CDR2 is YENEEA.

The source is an adult who was a healthcare worker with PCR-confirmed SARS-CoV-2 infection or an uninfected control (not recorded which). This receptor chain uses TRBV11-3 and TRBJ2-1, with the D segment possibly TRBD1 or TRBD2, each aligning over 5 bases. The source material was whole blood. Here is the DNA: TGTGCCAGCAGCACTAGGGGCAAGTACAATGAGCAGTTCTTC. It codes for CASSTRGKYNEQFF.